This T cell receptor beta chain was sequenced during a study of T cells in Graves' hyperthyroidism and ophthalmopathy. Notes on the study in general: Stable hyperthyroidism and ophthalmopathy were separated using 13 V-J signatures.

Using RNA transcripts as the source, TCR beta CDR3 regions were amplified. The TCR CDR3 first-round RT-PCR relied on the HTBI primer set. TCRdb re-called the multiplex PCR reads through MiXCR, storing one row per CDR3 protein. Of about 640,000 distinct CDR3 sequences listed, under 25% are singletons. V was shortened by 6 bases and J by 4 bases, with 11 bases between the two germline ends. Germline CDR1 and CDR2: KGHDR and SFDVKD. CDR3 length: 13 amino acids. This clonotype turned up a few times. The antigen is unknown. The chain recombines TRBV24-1 with TRBJ1-1; the D gene is possibly TRBD1 (6 bases). This clonotype was obtained from a man in his thirties or forties with Graves' ophthalmopathy. The sequenced sample consisted of blood. The CDR3 DNA follows: TGTGCCACCAGTTCAGGGGTCGGCACTGAAGCTTTCTTT. Encoded protein: CATSSGVGTEAFF.